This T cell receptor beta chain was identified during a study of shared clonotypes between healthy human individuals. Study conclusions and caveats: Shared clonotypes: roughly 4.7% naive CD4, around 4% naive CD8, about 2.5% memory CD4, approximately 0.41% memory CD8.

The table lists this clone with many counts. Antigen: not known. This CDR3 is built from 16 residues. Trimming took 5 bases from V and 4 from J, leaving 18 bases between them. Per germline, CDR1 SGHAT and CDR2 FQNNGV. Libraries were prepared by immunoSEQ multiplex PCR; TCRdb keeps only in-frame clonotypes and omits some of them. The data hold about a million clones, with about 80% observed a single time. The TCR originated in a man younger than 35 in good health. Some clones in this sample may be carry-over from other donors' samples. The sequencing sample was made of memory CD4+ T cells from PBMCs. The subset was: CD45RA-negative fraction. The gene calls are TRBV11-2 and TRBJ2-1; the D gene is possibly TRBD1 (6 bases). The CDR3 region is CASSNTWRTVYNEQFF. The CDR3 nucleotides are TGTGCCAGCAGCAACACCTGGCGGACAGTATACAATGAGCAGTTCTTC.